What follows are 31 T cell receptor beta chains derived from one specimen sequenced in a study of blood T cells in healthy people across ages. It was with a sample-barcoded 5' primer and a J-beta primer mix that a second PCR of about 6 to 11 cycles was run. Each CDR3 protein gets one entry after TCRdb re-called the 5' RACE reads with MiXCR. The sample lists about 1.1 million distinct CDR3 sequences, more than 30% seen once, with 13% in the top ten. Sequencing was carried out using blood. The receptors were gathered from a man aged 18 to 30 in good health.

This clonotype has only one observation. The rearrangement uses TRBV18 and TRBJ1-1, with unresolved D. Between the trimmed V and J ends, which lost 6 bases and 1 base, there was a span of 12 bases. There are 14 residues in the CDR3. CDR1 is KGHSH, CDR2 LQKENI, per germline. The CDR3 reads CASSAESRNTEAFF. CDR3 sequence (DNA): TGTGCCAGCTCCGCGGAGAGCAGGAACACTGAAGCTTTCTTT.

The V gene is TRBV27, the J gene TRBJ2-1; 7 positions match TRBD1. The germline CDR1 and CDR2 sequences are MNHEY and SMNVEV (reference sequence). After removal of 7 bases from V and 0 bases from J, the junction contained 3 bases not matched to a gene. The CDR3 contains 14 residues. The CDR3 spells CASTHRGSYNEQFF. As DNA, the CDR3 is TGTGCCAGCACCCACAGGGGCTCCTACAATGAGCAGTTCTTC.

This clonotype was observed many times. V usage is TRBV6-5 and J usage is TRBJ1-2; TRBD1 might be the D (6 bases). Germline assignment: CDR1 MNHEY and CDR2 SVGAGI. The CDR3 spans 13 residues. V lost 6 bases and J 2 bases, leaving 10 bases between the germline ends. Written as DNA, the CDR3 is TGTGCCAGCAGACAGGGTACGAACTATGGCTACACCTTC. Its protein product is CASRQGTNYGYTF.

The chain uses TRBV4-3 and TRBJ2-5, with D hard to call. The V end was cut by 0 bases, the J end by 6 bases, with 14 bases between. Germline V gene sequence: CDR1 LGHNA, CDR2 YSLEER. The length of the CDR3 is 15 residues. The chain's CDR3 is CASSQEQLGAKTQYF. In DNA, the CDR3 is TGCGCCAGCAGCCAAGAACAGCTCGGCGCAAAGACCCAGTACTTC.

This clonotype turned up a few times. In nucleotides, the CDR3 is TGTGCCAGTAGTCTCGGACTAGCGAGCTACAATGAGCAGTACTTC. Amino acid sequence: CASSLGLASYNEQYF. The chain carries TRBV19 and TRBJ2-1; 9 positions agree with TRBD2. The J call could be wrong; TRBJ2-7 is a better fit for the DNA end. The germline V gene has CDR1 LNHDA and CDR2 SQIVND (reference sequence). The CDR3 contains 15 residues.

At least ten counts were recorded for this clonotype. CDR3 residues: CASSSGYYGYTF. In DNA, the CDR3 is TGTGCCAGCAGCTCCGGATACTATGGCTACACCTTC. The genes are TRBV7-2 and TRBJ1-2; the D is unclear. Germline values: CDR1 SGHTA, CDR2 FQGNSA. The V end lost 4 bases, the J end lost 3 bases, and 6 bases lay between the germline ends. The CDR3 sequence is 12 residues long. Looking up the rest from reference TRBV7-2 and TRBJ1-2 gives the full variable domain: GAGVSQSPSNKVTEKGKDVELRCDPISGHTALYWYRQSLGQGLEFLIYFQGNSAPDKSGLPSDRFSAERTGGSVSTLTIQRTQQEDSAVYLCASSSGYYGYTFGSGTRLTVV.

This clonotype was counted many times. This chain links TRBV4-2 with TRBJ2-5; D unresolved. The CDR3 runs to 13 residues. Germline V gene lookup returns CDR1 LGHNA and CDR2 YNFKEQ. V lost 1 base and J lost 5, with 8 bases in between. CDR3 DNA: TGTGCCAGCAGCCAAGGGACGACGGAGACCCAGTACTTC. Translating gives CASSQGTTETQYF.

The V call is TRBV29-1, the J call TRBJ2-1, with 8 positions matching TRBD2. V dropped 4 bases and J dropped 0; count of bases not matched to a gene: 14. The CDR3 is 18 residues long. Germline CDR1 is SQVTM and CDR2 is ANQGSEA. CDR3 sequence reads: CSVGATFRGGFSYNEQFF. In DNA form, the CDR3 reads TGCAGCGTTGGGGCTACTTTTCGCGGGGGGTTCTCCTACAATGAGCAGTTCTTC.

As DNA, the CDR3 is TGCGCCAGCAGCCAAGATTCGGGAAGGGGAAACACCATATATTTT. This gives the protein CASSQDSGRGNTIYF. This chain joins TRBV4-1 and TRBJ1-3; D is uncertain. Germline values: CDR1 MGHRA, CDR2 YSYEKL. V lost 0 bases to trimming and J lost 4 bases, with 10 bases between them. This CDR3 region has 15 residues.

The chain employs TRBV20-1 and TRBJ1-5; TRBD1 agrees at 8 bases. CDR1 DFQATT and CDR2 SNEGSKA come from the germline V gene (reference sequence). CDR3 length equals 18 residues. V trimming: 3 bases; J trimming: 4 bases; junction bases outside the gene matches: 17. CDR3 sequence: CSASMWVQRDRRNQPQHF. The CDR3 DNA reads TGCAGTGCTAGTATGTGGGTTCAGAGGGACAGGCGAAATCAGCCCCAGCATTTT.

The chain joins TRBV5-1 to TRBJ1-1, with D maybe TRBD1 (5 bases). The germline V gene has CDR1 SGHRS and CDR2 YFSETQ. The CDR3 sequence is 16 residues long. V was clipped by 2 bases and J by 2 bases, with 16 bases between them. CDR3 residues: CASSFSGLNDNTEAFF. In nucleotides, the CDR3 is TGCGCCAGCAGCTTCTCGGGACTGAACGACAACACTGAAGCTTTCTTT.

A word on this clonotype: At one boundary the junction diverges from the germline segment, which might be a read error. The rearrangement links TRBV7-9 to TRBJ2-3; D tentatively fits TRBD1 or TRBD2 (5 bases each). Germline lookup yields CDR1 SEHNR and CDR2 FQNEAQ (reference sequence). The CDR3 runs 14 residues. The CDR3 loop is CASSVAGGGDTQYF. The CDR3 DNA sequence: TGTGCCAGCAGCGTAGCCGGTGGGGGTGATACGCAGTATTTT.

CDR3 protein: CASSRAPQETQYF. CDR3 nucleotide sequence: TGTGCCAGCAGTAGGGCTCCCCAAGAGACCCAGTACTTC. The chain recombines TRBV2 with TRBJ2-5; unclear D gene. In germline, CDR1 is SNHLY, CDR2 FYNNEI. Trimming cost V 5 bases and J 1 base, with 8 bases left between them. The CDR3 spans 13 residues.

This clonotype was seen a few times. The CDR3 protein is CASSQETSLTVGYGYTF. DNA of the CDR3: TGCGCCAGCAGCCAAGAAACTTCGCTGACGGTAGGCTATGGCTACACCTTC. V gene TRBV4-3 combines with J gene TRBJ1-2; D unresolved. V shed 0 bases and J shed 4 bases, with 18 bases lying between them. In germline, CDR1 is LGHNA, CDR2 YSLEER. The CDR3 is made up of 17 amino acids.

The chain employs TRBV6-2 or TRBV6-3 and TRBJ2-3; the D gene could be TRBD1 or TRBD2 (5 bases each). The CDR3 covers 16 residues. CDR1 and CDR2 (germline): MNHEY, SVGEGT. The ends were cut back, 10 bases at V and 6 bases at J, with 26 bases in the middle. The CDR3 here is CATIPLGSVGDDTQYF. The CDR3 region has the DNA TGTGCCACTATACCACTGGGCAGCGTGGGGGACGATACGCAGTATTTT.

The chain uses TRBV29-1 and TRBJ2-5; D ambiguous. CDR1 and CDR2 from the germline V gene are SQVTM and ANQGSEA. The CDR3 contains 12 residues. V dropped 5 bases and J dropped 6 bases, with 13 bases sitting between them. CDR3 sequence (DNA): TGCAGCGTTAAAGTCAGCTACAAGACCCAGTACTTC. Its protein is CSVKVSYKTQYF.

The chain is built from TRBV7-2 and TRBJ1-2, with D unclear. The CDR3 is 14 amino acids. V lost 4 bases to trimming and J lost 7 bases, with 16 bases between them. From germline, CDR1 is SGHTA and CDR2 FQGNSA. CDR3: CASSSPDHRAGYTF. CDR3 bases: TGTGCCAGCAGCTCTCCGGACCATCGAGCTGGCTACACCTTC.

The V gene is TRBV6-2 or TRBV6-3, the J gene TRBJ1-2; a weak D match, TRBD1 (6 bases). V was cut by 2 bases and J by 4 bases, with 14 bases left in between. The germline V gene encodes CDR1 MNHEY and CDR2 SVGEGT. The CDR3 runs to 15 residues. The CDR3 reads CASSYEGGIPYGYTF. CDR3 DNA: TGTGCCAGCAGTTACGAGGGGGGGATCCCCTATGGCTACACCTTC.

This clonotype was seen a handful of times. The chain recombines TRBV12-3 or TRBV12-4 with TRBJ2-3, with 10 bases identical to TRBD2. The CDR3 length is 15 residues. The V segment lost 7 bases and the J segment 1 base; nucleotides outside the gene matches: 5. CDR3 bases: TGTGCCAGCACTCCCGGGACTAGCGGCACAGATACGCAGTATTTT. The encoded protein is CASTPGTSGTDTQYF.

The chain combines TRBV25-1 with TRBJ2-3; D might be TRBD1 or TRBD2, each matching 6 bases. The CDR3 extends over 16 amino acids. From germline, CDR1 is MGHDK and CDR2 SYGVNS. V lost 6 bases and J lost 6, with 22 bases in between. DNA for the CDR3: TGTGCCAGCAGAGGAGGAGGGACATTAACGACGGATACGCAGTATTTT. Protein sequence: CASRGGGTLTTDTQYF.

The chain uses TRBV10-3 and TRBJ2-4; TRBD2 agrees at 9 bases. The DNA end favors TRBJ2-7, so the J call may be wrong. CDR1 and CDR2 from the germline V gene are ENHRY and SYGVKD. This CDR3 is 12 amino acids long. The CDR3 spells CAIQAGGYEQYF. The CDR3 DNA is TGTGCCATCCAAGCGGGGGGATACGAGCAGTACTTC.

The CDR3 reads CSARAVYRLAGGVDTQYF. DNA of the CDR3: TGCAGTGCTAGAGCGGTCTACCGACTAGCGGGGGGGGTAGATACGCAGTATTTT. V and J are TRBV20-1 and TRBJ2-3; TRBD2 matches at 14 bases. This CDR3 is 18 amino acids long. Trimming removed 1 base from V and 5 bases from J; junction bases left unmatched: 11. Germline V CDR1 and CDR2: DFQATT, SNEGSKA (reference sequence).

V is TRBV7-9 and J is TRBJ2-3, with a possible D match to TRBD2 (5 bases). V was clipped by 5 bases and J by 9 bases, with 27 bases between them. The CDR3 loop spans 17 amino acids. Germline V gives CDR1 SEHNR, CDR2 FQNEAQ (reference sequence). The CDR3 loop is CASSDNPQASSRPTQYF. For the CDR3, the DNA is TGTGCCAGCAGCGATAACCCGCAGGCTAGCTCACGGCCGACGCAGTATTTT.

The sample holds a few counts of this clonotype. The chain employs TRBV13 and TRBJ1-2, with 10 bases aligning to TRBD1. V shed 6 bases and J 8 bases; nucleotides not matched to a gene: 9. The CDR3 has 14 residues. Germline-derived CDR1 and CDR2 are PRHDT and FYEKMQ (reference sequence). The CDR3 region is CASRPRQGAWGYTF. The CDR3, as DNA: TGTGCCAGCAGACCTCGACAGGGGGCATGGGGCTACACCTTC. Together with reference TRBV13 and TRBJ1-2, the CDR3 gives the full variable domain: AAGVIQSPRHLIKEKRETATLKCYPIPRHDTVYWYQQGPGQDPQFLISFYEKMQSDKGSIPDRFSAQQFSDYHSELNMSSLELGDSALYFCASRPRQGAWGYTFGSGTRLTVV.

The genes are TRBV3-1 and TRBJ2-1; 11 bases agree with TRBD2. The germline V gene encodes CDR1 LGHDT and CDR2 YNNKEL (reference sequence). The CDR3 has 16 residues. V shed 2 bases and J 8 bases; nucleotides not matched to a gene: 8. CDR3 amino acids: CASSQNPGLAGDEQFF. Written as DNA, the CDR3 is TGTGCCAGCAGCCAAAATCCCGGACTAGCGGGCGATGAGCAGTTCTTC.

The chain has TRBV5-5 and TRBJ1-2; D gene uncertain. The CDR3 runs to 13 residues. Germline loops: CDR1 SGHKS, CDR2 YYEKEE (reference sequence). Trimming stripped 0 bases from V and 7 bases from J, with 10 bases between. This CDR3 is CASSLEDRRGYTF. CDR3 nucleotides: TGTGCCAGCAGCTTGGAGGACCGACGTGGCTACACCTTC.

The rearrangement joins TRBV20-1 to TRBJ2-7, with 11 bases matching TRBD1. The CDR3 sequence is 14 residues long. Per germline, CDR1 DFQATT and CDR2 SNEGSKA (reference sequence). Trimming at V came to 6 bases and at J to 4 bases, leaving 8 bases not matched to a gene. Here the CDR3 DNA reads TGCAGTGCAGCGGGACAGGGGGAACGATACGAGCAGTACTTC. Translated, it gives CSAAGQGERYEQYF.

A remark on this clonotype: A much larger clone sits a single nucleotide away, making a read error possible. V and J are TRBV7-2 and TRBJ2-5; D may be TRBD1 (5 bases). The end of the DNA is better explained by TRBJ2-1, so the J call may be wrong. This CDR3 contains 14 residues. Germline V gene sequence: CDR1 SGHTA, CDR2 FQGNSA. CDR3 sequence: CASSLVAGQETQFF. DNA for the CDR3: TGTGCCAGCAGCTTAGTAGCAGGACAAGAGACCCAGTTCTTC.

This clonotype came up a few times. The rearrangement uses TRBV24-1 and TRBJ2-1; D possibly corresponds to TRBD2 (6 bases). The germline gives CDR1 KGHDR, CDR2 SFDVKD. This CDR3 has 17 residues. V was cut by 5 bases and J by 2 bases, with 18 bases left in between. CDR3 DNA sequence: TGTGCCACCAGTGGTACTACTGGGGGGAACCCCTACAATGAGCAGTTCTTC. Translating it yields CATSGTTGGNPYNEQFF.

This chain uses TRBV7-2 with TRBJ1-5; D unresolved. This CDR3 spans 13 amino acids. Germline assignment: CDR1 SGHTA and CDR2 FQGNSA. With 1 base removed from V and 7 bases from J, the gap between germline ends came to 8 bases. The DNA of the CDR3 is TGTGCCAGCAGCTTAGATCCGCGGCAGCCCCAGCATTTT. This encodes CASSLDPRQPQHF.

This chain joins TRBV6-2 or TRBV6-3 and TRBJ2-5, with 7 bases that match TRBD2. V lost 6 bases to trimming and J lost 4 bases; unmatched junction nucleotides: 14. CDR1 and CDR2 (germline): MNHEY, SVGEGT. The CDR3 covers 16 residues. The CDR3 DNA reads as TGTGCCAGCAGACGACAAGCGGGGCCGACCTCAGAGACCCAGTACTTC. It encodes CASRRQAGPTSETQYF.